This T cell receptor (beta chain) is from a study of shared clonotypes between healthy human individuals. Original methodology: ImmunoSEQ output lacked quality scores and full-length reads, limiting matched filtering. Assay used: immunoSEQ multiplex PCR; TCRdb lists only in-frame clones, some missing. The DNA gave D and trimming, while V, J and clone size come from that table. The sample includes more than 2 million clones, 95% of them seen just once. There are 13 residues in the CDR3. Germline CDR1 reads KGHSH; CDR2 reads LQKENI. Trimming took 0 bases from V and 6 from J, leaving 9 bases between them. Study-wide results and caveats: Researchers sampled blood only, noting tissue repertoires likely differ. A reduction in generation probabilities was seen for non-shared clonotypes relative to those shared by all four donors.

Note on this clone: Its antigen is still unknown.

This sequence joins TRBV18 and TRBJ2-7, with D perhaps being TRBD1 or TRBD2 (6 bases each). Sequenced: naive CD4+ T cells sorted from blood. The subset: CD45RA+ positively selected. The clonotype originates from a man younger than 35 in good health. CDR3 sequence reads: CASSPPGGPEQYF. The CDR3 DNA reads TGTGCCAGCTCACCACCGGGGGGCCCCGAGCAGTACTTC.